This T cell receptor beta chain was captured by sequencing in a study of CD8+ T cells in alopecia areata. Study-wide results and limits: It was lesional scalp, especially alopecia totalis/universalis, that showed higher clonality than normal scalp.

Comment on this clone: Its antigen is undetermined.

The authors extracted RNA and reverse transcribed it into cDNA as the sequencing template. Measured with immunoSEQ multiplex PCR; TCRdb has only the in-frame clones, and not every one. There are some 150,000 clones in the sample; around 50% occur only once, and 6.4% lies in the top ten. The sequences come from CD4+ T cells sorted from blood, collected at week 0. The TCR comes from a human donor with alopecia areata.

The CDR3 nucleotides read TGTGCCAGCAGCTCCGGGACAGGGAACACCGGGGAGCTGTTTTTT. Its protein product is CASSSGTGNTGELFF. The chain has TRBV7-2 and TRBJ2-2; 8 nucleotides align to TRBD1. In germline, CDR1 is SGHTA, CDR2 FQGNSA. The CDR3 has 15 residues. J gave up 1 base and V 4 bases, and 2 bases lay outside the gene matches. The complete variable domain, with remaining parts taken from reference TRBV7-2 and TRBJ2-2, reads GAGVSQSPSNKVTEKGKDVELRCDPISGHTALYWYRQSLGQGLEFLIYFQGNSAPDKSGLPSDRFSAERTGGSVSTLTIQRTQQEDSAVYLCASSSGTGNTGELFFGEGSRLTVL.